This note documents a single T cell receptor (beta chain) sequence. The source of the sample is a study of T cell clonotyping in hematopoietic cell transplantation. V was clipped by 0 bases and J by 2 bases; unmatched bases: 5. CDR3 length: 16 residues. Germline V gives CDR1 LGHNA, CDR2 YNFKEQ. Recipients were bled about 28 days pretransplant and at posttransplant days 30, 100, 180. Produced via immunoSEQ multiplex PCR; TCRdb's table is partial and in-frame only. The sample includes about 5,700 clones, approximately 91% of them seen just once. The chain carries TRBV4-2 and TRBJ2-7; 9 bases align to TRBD1. The sequence derives from a female patient aged 50 to 65 who had an allogeneic stem cell transplant from an unrelated donor, so T cells may come from the graft donor. Some clones in this sample may be carry-over from other donors' samples. Sequenced here: peripheral blood mononuclear cells, sampled 100 days after allogeneic stem cell transplant. The DNA of the CDR3 is TGTGCCAGCAGCCAAGACGAGGACAGGGGCGCCTACGAGCAGTACTTC. Its protein product is CASSQDEDRGAYEQYF.